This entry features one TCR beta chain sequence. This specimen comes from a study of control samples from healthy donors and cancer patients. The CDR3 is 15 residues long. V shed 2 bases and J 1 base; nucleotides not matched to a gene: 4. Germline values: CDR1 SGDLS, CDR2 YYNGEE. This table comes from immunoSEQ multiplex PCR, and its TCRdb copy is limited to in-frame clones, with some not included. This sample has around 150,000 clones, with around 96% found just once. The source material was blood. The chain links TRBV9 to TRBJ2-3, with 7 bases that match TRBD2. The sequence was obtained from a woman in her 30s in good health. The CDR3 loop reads CASSVTAGGTDTQYF. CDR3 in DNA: TGTGCCAGCAGCGTTACGGCGGGGGGCACAGATACGCAGTATTTT. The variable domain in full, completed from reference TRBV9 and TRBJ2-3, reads DSGVTQTPKHLITATGQRVTLRCSPRSGDLSVYWYQQSLDQGLQFLIQYYNGEERAKGNILERFSAQQFPDLHSELNLSSLELGDSALYFCASSVTAGGTDTQYFGPGTRLTVL.